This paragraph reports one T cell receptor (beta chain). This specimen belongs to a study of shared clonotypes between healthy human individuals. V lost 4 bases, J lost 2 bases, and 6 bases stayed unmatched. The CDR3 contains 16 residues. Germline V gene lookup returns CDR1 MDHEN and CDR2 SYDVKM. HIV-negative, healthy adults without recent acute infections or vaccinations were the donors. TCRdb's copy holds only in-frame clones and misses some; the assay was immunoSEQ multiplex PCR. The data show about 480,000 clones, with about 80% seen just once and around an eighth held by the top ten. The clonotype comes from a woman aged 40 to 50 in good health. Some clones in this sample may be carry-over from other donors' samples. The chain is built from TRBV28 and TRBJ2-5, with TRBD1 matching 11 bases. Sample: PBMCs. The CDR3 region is CASSSTGTGGQETQYF. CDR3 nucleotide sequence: TGTGCCAGCAGTTCGACCGGGACAGGGGGACAAGAGACCCAGTACTTC.